A single sample is the source of the 14 T cell receptor beta chains below, sequenced in a study of T cell responses to AZD1222 COVID-19 vaccine. Sequencing used immunoSEQ multiplex PCR; TCRdb keeps in-frame clones, though not all of them. The sample carries some 110,000 clones, around nine tenths recorded once. Sequenced here: peripheral blood, sampled on day 0 of AZD1222 vaccination. Receptors were obtained from an adult in good health.

The V gene is TRBV4-2, the J gene TRBJ1-4; D gene ambiguous. The V end was cut by 2 bases, the J end by 6 bases, with 4 bases between. The CDR3 totals 12 residues. Germline CDR1 LGHNA, CDR2 YNFKEQ. CDR3: CASSQKDEKLFF. The CDR3 region has the DNA TGTGCCAGCAGCCAAAAAGATGAAAAACTGTTTTTT.

The V gene is TRBV28, the J gene TRBJ2-3, with 14 positions matching TRBD2. Germline V gene data show CDR1 as MDHEN and CDR2 as SYDVKM. CDR3 length: 20 residues. With 2 bases clipped from V and 4 bases from J, the junction kept 14 bases outside the gene matches. The DNA for the CDR3 is TGTGCCAGCAGTTTACCCGGACTAGCGGGAGGTCCGTTCCGCGCAGATACGCAGTATTTT. Protein: CASSLPGLAGGPFRADTQYF.

V and J are TRBV6-5 and TRBJ1-2; 8 bases align to TRBD1. V lost 9 bases and J lost 2; bases outside the gene matches: 11. The germline CDR1 and CDR2 sequences are MNHEY and SVGAGI. The CDR3 runs to 15 residues. This CDR3 reads CARTLDRALNYGYTF. The CDR3, as DNA: TGTGCCAGGACACTGGACAGGGCCCTCAACTATGGCTACACCTTC.

A few counts support this clone. The chain combines TRBV11-2 with TRBJ1-6; tentative D call: TRBD1 (5 bases). The CDR3 is 17 amino acids. Deletions cut 1 base from V and 9 bases from J, with 19 bases between. The germline CDR1 and CDR2 sequences are SGHAT and FQNNGV. The CDR3 region is CASSLGIQGVEISPLHF. The CDR3 DNA reads as TGTGCCAGCAGCTTAGGGATTCAGGGTGTTGAGATTTCACCCCTCCACTTT.

This chain connects TRBV15 to TRBJ2-3, with TRBD1 identical over 12 bases. Unmatched junction bases numbered 16, after V lost 1 base and J lost 2 bases. Germline lookup yields CDR1 LNHNV and CDR2 YYDKDF (reference sequence). The CDR3 loop spans 21 amino acids. CDR3 residues: CATSRVRGQGARAGYTDTQYF. The CDR3 DNA reads as TGTGCCACCAGCAGAGTACGGGGACAGGGGGCGCGGGCTGGGTACACAGATACGCAGTATTTT.

This chain links TRBV6-5 with TRBJ1-1; 8 nucleotides agree with TRBD1. The germline gives CDR1 MNHEY, CDR2 SVGAGI. This CDR3 contains 14 residues. V shed 4 bases, J shed 4 bases, and the junction held 5 bases outside the gene matches. The CDR3 here is CASSLRQGRTEAFF. Written as DNA, the CDR3 is TGTGCCAGCAGTTTAAGACAGGGGCGCACTGAAGCTTTCTTT.

This chain connects TRBV6-5 to TRBJ1-2, with 7 positions matching TRBD1. This CDR3 contains 15 residues. From germline, CDR1 is MNHEY and CDR2 SVGAGI. The V segment lost 6 bases and the J segment 2 bases; nucleotides outside the gene matches: 9. CDR3 sequence reads: CASSLNRGGNYGYTF. CDR3 coding DNA: TGTGCCAGCAGCCTCAACAGGGGAGGGAACTATGGCTACACCTTC.

The chain joins TRBV28 to TRBJ1-5; D ambiguous. Germline loops: CDR1 MDHEN, CDR2 SYDVKM. V was clipped by 1 base and J by 5 bases, with 3 bases between them. CDR3 size: 12 residues. The CDR3 here is CASSLFDQPQHF. Here the CDR3 DNA reads TGTGCCAGCAGTTTATTTGATCAGCCCCAGCATTTT.

V is TRBV30 and J is TRBJ2-7; 10 bases align to TRBD2. Germline CDR1 reads GTSNPN; CDR2 reads SVGIG (reference sequence). Trimming at V came to 5 bases and at J to 2 bases, leaving 9 bases not matched to a gene. The CDR3 is 15 amino acids. In DNA, the CDR3 is TGTGCCTGGGCCCCTCTAGCGGGAGTCCCCTACGAGCAGTACTTC. Protein sequence: CAWAPLAGVPYEQYF.

The chain couples TRBV24-1 to TRBJ2-3, with D perhaps TRBD2 (6 bases). This CDR3 contains 15 residues. Looked up from germline, CDR1 is KGHDR and CDR2 is SFDVKD. Trimming left V 6 bases short and J 0 bases short, with 12 bases between. CDR3 coding DNA: TGTGCCACCAGTACCGCGGGAACTAGCACAGATACGCAGTATTTT. Translation gives CATSTAGTSTDTQYF.

This chain uses TRBV30 with TRBJ1-5; D is uncertain. Per the germline V gene, CDR1 is GTSNPN and CDR2 is SVGIG (reference sequence). The CDR3 is 15 amino acids. V gave up 0 bases and J gave up 4 bases, with 13 bases separating them. CDR3: CAWSVGGQENQPQHF. DNA for the CDR3: TGTGCCTGGAGTGTCGGAGGGCAGGAAAATCAGCCCCAGCATTTT.

The genes are TRBV15 and TRBJ2-3; D unclear. Per the germline V gene, CDR1 is LNHNV and CDR2 is YYDKDF (reference sequence). The CDR3 is 15 residues long. V was trimmed by 5 bases and J by 7 bases, leaving 19 bases between them. CDR3 amino acids: CATSPRTPPTNTQYF. Written as DNA, the CDR3 is TGTGCCACCAGCCCTAGGACCCCCCCTACGAATACGCAGTATTTT.

The chain employs TRBV28 and TRBJ1-5, with 8 nucleotides matching TRBD1. The CDR3 sequence is 16 residues long. Germline CDR1 reads MDHEN; CDR2 reads SYDVKM. Trimming cost V 6 bases and J 0 bases; bases outside gene matches: 7. Here the CDR3 DNA reads TGTGCCAGCAGCCTGACAGGGGCGAATAGCAATCAGCCCCAGCATTTT. Protein product: CASSLTGANSNQPQHF.

The chain joins TRBV4-3 to TRBJ2-3; D is perhaps TRBD1 or TRBD2 (6 bases each). Trimming took off 0 bases at V and 2 bases at J, with 15 bases between the two ends. The CDR3 totals 17 residues. Germline V lookup: CDR1 LGHNA, CDR2 YSLEER. CDR3 DNA sequence: TGCGCCAGCAGCCAAGATCGAGGGGGGACCATCACAGATACGCAGTATTTT. It codes for CASSQDRGGTITDTQYF.